This TCR beta chain derives from a study of tumor and adjacent non-tumor tissue in lung cancer. TCRbeta libraries were built with three rounds of nested PCR, modified from ARM-PCR. TCRdb independently ran MiXCR on the multiplex PCR reads; one entry per CDR3 protein. There are some 73,000 distinct CDR3 sequences in the sample; roughly 80% occur only once, and about 47% lies in the top ten. Whole-study findings and limits: TCR diversity was significantly greater in tumor than normal lung tissue. In normal lung, the top 100 clones were significantly more dominant than in tumor.

RNA was extracted from bulk tissue without any cell sorting. The normal lung tissue was taken more than 3 cm from the tumor edge. Donors were chemotherapy-naive, newly diagnosed lung cancer surgical patients in China, August–late 2014. The germline V gene has CDR1 LGHNA and CDR2 YNFKEQ. The CDR3 contains 15 residues. In regard to this clonotype: Its target is not known. The junction departs from germline at one end; a sequencing error may be responsible.

This TCR derives from a man aged 60-69 years with non-small cell lung cancer. The chain carries TRBV4-2 and TRBJ2-5; D possibly matches TRBD1 or TRBD2 (5 bases each). The sample consisted of distant non-tumor lung tissue. CDR3 sequence reads: CASSQVAGGQGIQYF. The CDR3 region has the DNA TGTGCCAGCAGCCAAGTTGCGGGTGGACAAGGGATCCAGTATTTC.